This entry concerns a single T cell receptor beta chain. This clone has at least ten counts. It has no known antigen specificity. Per-base qualities were not stored, and no clone one base away is much larger. Each donor gave one peripheral blood draw, roughly 110 mL on average, collected into heparinised tubes. A BD FACSAria II and a panel including CD45RO, CCR7, CD25, CD127, CD95 and CD27 were used to sort naive, central memory, regulatory and stem cell-like memory CD4+ T cells. A purity above 95% was achieved for all sorted populations. Right away, PBMCs were isolated by Lymphoprep density gradient centrifugation and were stained directly, with no culture step. Samples were stained and sorted in pairs, with one healthy donor and one patient per experiment, so that batch effects were minimized. The sample originates from a study of beta chain features in type 1 diabetes (dated by TCRdb to the late 2010s). At the level of the whole study: Mean age, gender distribution, total cell number and subset yield were not different between patients and healthy donors. A total of 85 million to 140 million sorted cells were examined across all samples, and the number of cells per subset was strongly correlated with RNA yield. The study compared TCRB repertoires of sorted circulating CD4+ T cell subsets between recently diagnosed type 1 diabetes patients and matched healthy donors. Regulatory and stem cell-like memory subsets were obtained from only 8 patients and roughly 8 healthy donors, while naive and central memory subsets were obtained from all 28 donors. The study at large found these results: At VDJ recombination sites, type 1 diabetes patients had fewer insertions and more deleted nucleotides, which implies abnormalities in thymic rearrangement. Because the HLA sub-analyses included only small numbers of individuals, any influence of HLA type on TCRB rearrangement was left unresolved. Naive, central memory and regulatory TCRB repertoires appeared more similar among patients than among healthy donors. A moderate but significant shortening of TCRB CDR3 length was observed in type 1 diabetes patients in all four CD4+ subsets. Because cDNA was sequenced instead of genomic DNA, activated cells with high expression could be over-represented, although the groups did not differ in activation or CD3 levels. PCR might favor shorter templates, but patient and control samples were amplified and corrected together, so any skew would affect both groups equally.

The trim is 8 bases for V and 2 bases for J, with a gap of 18 bases between the germline ends. The CDR3 sequence holds 15 residues, the cysteine and phenylalanine included. Just CDR3 DNA is preserved here, 45 bases in frame from base 1. The entire amount of isolated RNA was reverse transcribed using the High Capacity cDNA Reverse Transcription Kit, so the sequenced TCRB transcripts were expressed ones. Naive, central memory and regulatory T cell samples underwent deep immunoSEQ sequencing, averaging about 3.57 million total reads per sample. Sorted cells were lysed in RLT buffer and RNA was extracted with DNase-treated RNeasy Micro or Mini kits, depending on cell number. To prevent cross-contamination, every cell subset was processed on its own, while patient and healthy donor samples were processed together. The immunoSEQ multiplex PCR was used to amplify TCRB sequences from cDNA, yielding 87-bp fragments that span the CDR3 region. The amplicons were sequenced using the Illumina HiSeq platform. The paper's processing steps were these. Synthetic template baselines were used to correct PCR bias computationally, reads within Hamming distance 2 were collapsed together, and singletons that could not be merged were discarded. Reads were aligned to IMGT to assign V, D and J genes, CDR3 length, and insertions or deletions at six rearrangement sites. Within each subset, clonotype counts were normalized to sorted cell number, and only after that were true diversity and Gini coefficients computed with the tcR R package. The overlap coefficient, calculated on TCRB nucleotide sequences, was used to quantify repertoire sharing. Imported from immuneACCESS, the table was reduced by TCRdb to in-frame sequences with V and J called. These copies leave out some clones; in studies compared against another copy, an unresolved V gene accounts for under half, and the cause of the remainder is not known. V, J and clone size were drawn from that table, and D and trimming were deduced from the DNA. The sample table shows roughly 150,000 clones, and approximately 8.1% are seen once. The ten largest clones capture nearly 0.65% of the sample.

The sample comprised central memory CD4+ T cells from blood. Rearrangement joined TRBV23-1 to TRBJ2-5, and possibly TRBD1, on 5 matching bases. TRBV23-1 counts as an open reading frame of uncertain function. The receptor comes from a man between 18 and 35 years old in good health. The CDR3 protein sequence reads: CASWDDRYLQETQYF. The DNA sequence follows: TGCGCCAGCTGGGATGACAGATACCTACAAGAGACCCAGTACTTC.